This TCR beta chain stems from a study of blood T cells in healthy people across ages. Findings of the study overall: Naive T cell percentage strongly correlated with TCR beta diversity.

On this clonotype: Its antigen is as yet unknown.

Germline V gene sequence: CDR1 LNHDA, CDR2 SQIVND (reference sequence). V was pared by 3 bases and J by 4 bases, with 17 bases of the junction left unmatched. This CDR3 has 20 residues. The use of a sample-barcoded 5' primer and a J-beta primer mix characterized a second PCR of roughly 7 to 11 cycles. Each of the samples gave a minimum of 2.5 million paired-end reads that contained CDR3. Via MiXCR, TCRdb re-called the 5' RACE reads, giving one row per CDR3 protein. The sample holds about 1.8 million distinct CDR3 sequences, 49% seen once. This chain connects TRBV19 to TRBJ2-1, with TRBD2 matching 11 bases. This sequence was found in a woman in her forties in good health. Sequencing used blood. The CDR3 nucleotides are TGTGCCAGTAGTATTGGTGGGGGGGTTCTAGCGGGGGGCCCGTACAATGAGCAGTTCTTC. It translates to CASSIGGGVLAGGPYNEQFF.